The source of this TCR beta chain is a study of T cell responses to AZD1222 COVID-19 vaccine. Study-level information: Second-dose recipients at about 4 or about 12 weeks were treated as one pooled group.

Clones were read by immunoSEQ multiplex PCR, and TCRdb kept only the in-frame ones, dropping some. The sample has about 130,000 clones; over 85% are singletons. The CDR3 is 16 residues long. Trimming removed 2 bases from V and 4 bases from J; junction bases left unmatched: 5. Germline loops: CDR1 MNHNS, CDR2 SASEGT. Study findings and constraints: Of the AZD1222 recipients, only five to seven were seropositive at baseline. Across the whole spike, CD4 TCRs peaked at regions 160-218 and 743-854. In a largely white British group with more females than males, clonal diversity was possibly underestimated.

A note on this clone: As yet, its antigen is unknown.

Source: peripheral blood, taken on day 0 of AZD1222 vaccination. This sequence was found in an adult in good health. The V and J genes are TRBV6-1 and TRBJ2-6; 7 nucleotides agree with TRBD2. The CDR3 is CASSERGGSGANVLTF. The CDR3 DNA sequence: TGTGCCAGCAGTGAAAGGGGAGGGAGCGGGGCCAACGTCCTGACTTTC.